This T cell receptor (beta chain) emerged from a study of OX40 agonist ivuxolimab in advanced cancers. Regarding the study as a whole: The authors did not determine the antigen specificity of the expanded peripheral T cells.

This CDR3 comprises 12 residues. Germline CDR1 is SGHNT and CDR2 is YYREEE (reference sequence). V lost 4 bases and J 10 bases, leaving 12 bases between the germline ends. The data were produced by immunoSEQ multiplex PCR, yet TCRdb's version contains in-frame clones alone and is incomplete. The sample holds more than 75,000 clones, about 88% seen once. This clone has a handful of counts. What it binds is not known. This clonotype originated in an adult with an advanced solid tumor such as melanoma, head and neck, liver or kidney cancer. V gene TRBV5-4 combines with J gene TRBJ2-1; the D gene is possibly TRBD1 (7 bases). The input for sequencing was CD4+ or CD8+ T cells sorted from blood, taken in a trial of the OX40 agonist ivuxolimab. The CDR3 here is CASSTGGGEQFF. The CDR3, as DNA: TGTGCCAGCAGCACCGGAGGGGGCGAGCAGTTCTTC.